These T cell receptor beta chains were read from a single sample in a study of blood T cell repertoires in COVID-19. Profiled with immunoSEQ multiplex PCR; TCRdb holds only in-frame clones, not every one. The table shows under 100,000 clones, with around 90% occurring only once. The sample consisted of peripheral blood. Receptors originate from a man between 60 and 70 years old with COVID-19, enrolled during active disease. Each CDR3 is given with its conserved first and last residue. The order of the fields is J gene, CDR3 length, D gene, V gene, clone size, CDR3 DNA, CDR3 protein. A D gene is named only where the DNA matches it firmly. Size values are once, few and many counts, or a class for expanded clones, and some rows have none.

>TRBJ2-7|17|NA|TRBV27|NA
TGTGCCAGCAGTTTATGGGGTCAGCGGAGAAGCTCCTACGAGCAGTACTTC
CASSLWGQRRSSYEQYF
>TRBJ2-7|15|TRBD1|TRBV28|NA
TGTGCCAGCAGTACTAACAGGGGTGTTCCCTACGAGCAGTACTTC
CASSTNRGVPYEQYF
>TRBJ2-1|15|TRBD2|TRBV19|NA
TGTGCCAGTAGTATCAACCTGAGCGGGGCGAATGAGCAGTTCTTC
CASSINLSGANEQFF
>TRBJ1-5|14|NA|TRBV19|NA
TGTGCCAGATGCCCGACGGGGACTAATCAGCCCCAGCATTTT
CARCPTGTNQPQHF
>TRBJ2-1|14|NA|TRBV18|NA
TGTGCCAGCTCACCGAGGGTGGTTGACGGTGAGCAGTTCTTC
CASSPRVVDGEQFF
>TRBJ1-2|15|TRBD1|TRBV6-5|NA
TGTGCCAGCACGTTCGACAGGGGAAATAACTATGGCTACACCTTC
CASTFDRGNNYGYTF
>TRBJ2-5|15|TRBD2|TRBV7-9|once
TGTGCCAGCAGCCGTAGGGCGGGAGGGGAGGAGACCCAGTACTTC
CASSRRAGGEETQYF
>TRBJ2-2|16|NA|TRBV24-1|once
TGTGCCACCAGTGATTGGGCAGGGGATAAAACCGGGGAGCTGTTTTTT
CATSDWAGDKTGELFF
>TRBJ2-1|11|TRBD1|TRBV12-5|NA
TGTGCTAGTGGCCCTGGACAGGCAGGATTCTTC
CASGPGQAGFF
>TRBJ1-5|12|NA|TRBV10-3|NA
TGTGCCATCAGTGGAGGGAATCAGCCCCAGCATTTT
CAISGGNQPQHF
>TRBJ1-1|12|NA|TRBV5-1|NA
TGCGCCAGCAGAGATACAGGCAAAGAAGCTTTCTTT
CASRDTGKEAFF
>TRBJ1-5|15|NA|TRBV4-1|NA
TGCGCCAGCAGCCAAGATTGGGGGGTAAGTCAGCCCCAGCATTTT
CASSQDWGVSQPQHF
>TRBJ1-1|13|NA|TRBV19|once
TGTGCCAGTAGCCAGCGGTGGGTGGGAGAAGCTTTCTTT
CASSQRWVGEAFF
>TRBJ1-2|15|TRBD1|TRBV27|NA
TGTGCCAGCAGAGAATTGACAGGGGCGGACTATGGCTACACCTTC
CASRELTGADYGYTF
>TRBJ2-7|14|TRBD1|TRBV2|NA
TGTGCCAGCGGTTCGACAGGGCTTGTCAACGAGCAGTACTTC
CASGSTGLVNEQYF
>TRBJ1-4|18|TRBD1|TRBV5-1|NA
TGCGCCAGCAGCCCAACCCGGGACAGGGGTACGACTAATGAAAAACTGTTTTTT
CASSPTRDRGTTNEKLFF